This T cell receptor beta chain comes out of a study of long-term antiretroviral therapy in people with HIV. Study-level background: There is a gap of about a decade between the earliest samples and the later 2015 immediate-ART recommendation. Points from the study as a whole: The ART regimens used between the mid-2000s and the late 2010s may be less effective than current ones.

The CDR3 sequence is 15 residues long. The ends were cut back, 2 bases at V and 0 bases at J, with 8 bases in the middle. Looked up from germline, CDR1 is MNHEY and CDR2 is SMNVEV (reference sequence). On this clone itself: The antigen remains unidentified.

At survey level, the immunoSEQ assay was run in its v3.0 version. The repertoire was sequenced with immunoSEQ multiplex PCR; TCRdb's copy has only in-frame clones and lacks some. Of some 25,000 clones in the sample, 80% to 90% were seen once. The rearrangement links TRBV27 to TRBJ1-5; D unclear. This TCR came from a man in his fifties or sixties with HIV. The specimen comprised unsorted PBMCs, sampled 1.2 years after starting antiretroviral therapy. The CDR3 loop reads CASSLGINSNQPQHF. CDR3 DNA sequence: TGTGCCAGCAGTTTAGGCATAAATAGCAATCAGCCCCAGCATTTT.